The present entry profiles one T cell receptor (beta chain) with its context. Its cognate antigen is unknown. V shed 5 bases, J shed 2 bases, and the junction held 8 bases outside the gene matches. Germline-derived CDR1 and CDR2 are SEHNR and FQNEAQ (reference sequence). CDR3 length: 16 amino acids. TCRdb re-called the reads with MiXCR, one entry per CDR3 protein. The repertoire holds roughly 990,000 distinct CDR3 sequences, with about a third as singletons. This sample is part of a study of T cell repertoires in cytomegalovirus infection. Across the whole study: Both recently identified HLA-C-restricted and well-studied HLA-B-restricted CMV epitopes were used in the study.

General observations from the study: There were HLA-C-restricted CMV-specific TCR beta clonotypes dominating the ex vivo response. Cumulative frequency of public TCR beta families picked out carriers of CMV plus the relevant HLA.

The sample in question was cultured CD8+ T cells from PBMCs, obtained from culture after CMV antigen stimulation. The chain employs TRBV7-9 and TRBJ2-5; 10 bases are a match to TRBD2. The sequence was collected from a human donor in good health (CMV status not recorded). Some clones in this sample may be carry-over from other donors' samples. This chain's CDR3 is CASSPWGTSEQETQYF. The CDR3 region has the DNA TGTGCCAGCAGCCCCTGGGGGACTAGCGAACAAGAGACCCAGTACTTC.